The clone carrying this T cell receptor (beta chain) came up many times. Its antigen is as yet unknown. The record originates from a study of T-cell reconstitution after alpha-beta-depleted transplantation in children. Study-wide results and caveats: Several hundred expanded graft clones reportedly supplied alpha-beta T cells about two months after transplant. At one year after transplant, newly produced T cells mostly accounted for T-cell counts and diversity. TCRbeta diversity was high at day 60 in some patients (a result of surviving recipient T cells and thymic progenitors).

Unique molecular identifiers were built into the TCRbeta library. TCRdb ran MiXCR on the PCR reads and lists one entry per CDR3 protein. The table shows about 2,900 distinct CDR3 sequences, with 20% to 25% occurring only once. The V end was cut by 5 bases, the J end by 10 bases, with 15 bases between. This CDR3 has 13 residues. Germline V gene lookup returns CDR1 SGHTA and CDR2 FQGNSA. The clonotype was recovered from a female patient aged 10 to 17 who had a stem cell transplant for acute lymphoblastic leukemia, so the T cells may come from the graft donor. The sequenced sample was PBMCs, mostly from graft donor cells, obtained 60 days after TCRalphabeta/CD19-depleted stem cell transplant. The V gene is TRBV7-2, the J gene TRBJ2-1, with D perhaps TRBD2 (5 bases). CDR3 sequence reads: CASSPGAGLEQFF. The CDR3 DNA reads TGTGCCAGCAGCCCTGGCGCCGGACTGGAGCAGTTCTTC.